This T cell receptor (beta chain) was captured by sequencing in a study of Ad26.COV2.S vaccination and SARS-CoV-2 variants. Overall study: The study gave Ad26.COV2.S intramuscularly, once or twice 56 days apart. The study, taken as a whole, reports: After vaccination, reports described spike-specific CD8+ and CD4+ T cell responses as showing substantial breadth. Similar non-spike TCR breadth was observed in recipients of vaccine and of placebo.

The table lists this clone with a count of one. What it binds is unknown. The treatment: around 19 received Ad26.COV2.S at low or high dose, single or two shots; roughly five received placebo; per-sample allocation not given. The samples date from day 63 after the first vaccine or placebo injection. The donor was a Boston adult aged 18-55 years. V shed 1 base and J 5 bases; nucleotides not matched to a gene: 14. The germline CDR1 and CDR2 sequences are LGHNA and YSLEER. CDR3 length: 18 residues. Repertoires were generated with immunoSEQ multiplex PCR, while TCRdb's copy carries only in-frame clones and drops some. Found here are about 410,000 clones, around 93% of them singletons; the top ten hold roughly 1.7%.

J is TRBJ2-5 and V is TRBV4-3; 9 positions match TRBD1. This TCR was recovered from a person between 18 and 60 years old who received the Ad26.COV2.S COVID-19 vaccine or a placebo. The sequencing here drew on peripheral blood, taken in a trial of Ad26.COV2.S vaccine versus placebo. The CDR3 bases are TGCGCCAGCAGCCAAGTTTGGTCCGGGACAGGGCCGGGGGAGACCCAGTACTTC. Translated, it gives CASSQVWSGTGPGETQYF.